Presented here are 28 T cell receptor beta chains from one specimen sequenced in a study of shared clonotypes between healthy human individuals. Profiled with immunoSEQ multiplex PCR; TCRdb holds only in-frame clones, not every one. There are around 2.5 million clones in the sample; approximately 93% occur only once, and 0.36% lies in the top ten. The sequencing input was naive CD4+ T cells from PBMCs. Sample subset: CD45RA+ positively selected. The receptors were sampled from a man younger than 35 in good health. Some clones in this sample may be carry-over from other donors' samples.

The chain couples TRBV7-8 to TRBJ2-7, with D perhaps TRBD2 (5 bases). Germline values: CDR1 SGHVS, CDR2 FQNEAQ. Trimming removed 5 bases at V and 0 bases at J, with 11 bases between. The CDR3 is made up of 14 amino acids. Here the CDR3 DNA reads TGTGCCAGCAGCATATCCGCGGGCTCCTACGAGCAGTACTTC. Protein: CASSISAGSYEQYF.

CDR3 DNA sequence: TGTGCCAGCAGCTTCACGGCGGGAGGGGGCAATGAGCAGTTCTTC. Amino acid sequence: CASSFTAGGGNEQFF. V and J are TRBV11-2 and TRBJ2-1, with TRBD2 matching over 9 bases. This CDR3 has 15 amino acids. The V gene's germline CDR1 is SGHAT and CDR2 FQNNGV. V was clipped by 3 bases and J by 6 bases; unmatched bases: 6. The full variable domain, in which reference TRBV11-2 and TRBJ2-1 provide the parts outside the CDR3, is EAGVAQSPRYKIIEKRQSVAFWCNPISGHATLYWYQQILGQGPKLLIQFQNNGVVDDSQLPKDRFSAERLKGVDSTLKIQPAKLEDSAVYLCASSFTAGGGNEQFFGPGTRLTVL.

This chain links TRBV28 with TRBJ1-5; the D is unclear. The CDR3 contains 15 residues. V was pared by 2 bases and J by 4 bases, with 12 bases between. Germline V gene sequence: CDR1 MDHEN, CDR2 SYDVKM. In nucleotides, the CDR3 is TGTGCCAGCAGTTTAACCTTGGGGAGGAATCAGCCCCAGCATTTT. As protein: CASSLTLGRNQPQHF.

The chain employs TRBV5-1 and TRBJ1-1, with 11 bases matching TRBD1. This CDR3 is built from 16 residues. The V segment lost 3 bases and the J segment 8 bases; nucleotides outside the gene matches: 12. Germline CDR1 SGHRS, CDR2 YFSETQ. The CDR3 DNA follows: TGCGCCAGCAGCTCCCGGACAGGGGGCGCGTCTTTCGAAGCTTTCTTT. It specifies CASSSRTGGASFEAFF.

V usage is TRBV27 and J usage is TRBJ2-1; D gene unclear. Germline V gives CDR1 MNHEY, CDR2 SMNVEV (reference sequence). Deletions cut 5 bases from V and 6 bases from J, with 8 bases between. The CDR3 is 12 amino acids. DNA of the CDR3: TGTGCCAGCAGTACTACCTCCAATGAGCAGTTCTTC. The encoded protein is CASSTTSNEQFF.

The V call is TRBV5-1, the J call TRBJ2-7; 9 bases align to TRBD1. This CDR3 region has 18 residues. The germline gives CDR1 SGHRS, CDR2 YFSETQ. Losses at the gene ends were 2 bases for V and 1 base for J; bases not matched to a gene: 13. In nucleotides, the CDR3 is TGCGCCAGCAGCTTCCCGGGACAGGGATCTGTTTTTTCCTACGAGCAGTACTTC. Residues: CASSFPGQGSVFSYEQYF.

This CDR3 is CASSAATGWGTDTQYF. As DNA, the CDR3 is TGTGCCAGCAGCGCCGCGACAGGTTGGGGCACAGATACGCAGTATTTT. The rearrangement links TRBV9 to TRBJ2-3; weak D call: TRBD1 (6 bases). This CDR3 comprises 16 residues. V gave up 3 bases and J gave up 1 base, with 15 bases separating them. Germline assignment: CDR1 SGDLS and CDR2 YYNGEE.

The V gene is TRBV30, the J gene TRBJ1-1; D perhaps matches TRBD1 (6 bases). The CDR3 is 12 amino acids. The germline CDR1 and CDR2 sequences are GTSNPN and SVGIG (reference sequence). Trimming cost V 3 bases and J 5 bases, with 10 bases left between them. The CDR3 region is CAWSGQRTEAFF. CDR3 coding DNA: TGTGCCTGGAGCGGACAGCGTACTGAAGCTTTCTTT.

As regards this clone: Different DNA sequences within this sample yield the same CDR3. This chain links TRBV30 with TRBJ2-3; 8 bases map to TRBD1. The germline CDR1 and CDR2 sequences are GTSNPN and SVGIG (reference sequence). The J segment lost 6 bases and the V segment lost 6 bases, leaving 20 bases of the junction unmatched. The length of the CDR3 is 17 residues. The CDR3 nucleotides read TGTGCCTGTGGGACAGGCTTCCTCGGGGGTTCGACCGATACGCAGTATTTT. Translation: CACGTGFLGGSTDTQYF.

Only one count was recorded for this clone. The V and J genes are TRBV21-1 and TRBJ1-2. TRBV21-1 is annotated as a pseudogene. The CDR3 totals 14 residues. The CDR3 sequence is CASSKEERNYGYTF. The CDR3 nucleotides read TGTGCCAGCAGCAAAGAGGAGAGGAACTATGGCTACACCTTC.

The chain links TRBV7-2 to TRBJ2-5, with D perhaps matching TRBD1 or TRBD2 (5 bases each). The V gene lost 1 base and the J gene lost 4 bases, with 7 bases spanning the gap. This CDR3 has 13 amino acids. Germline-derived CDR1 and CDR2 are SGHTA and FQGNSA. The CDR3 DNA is TGTGCCAGCAGCTTAGACGGGACAGAGACCCAGTACTTC. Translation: CASSLDGTETQYF.

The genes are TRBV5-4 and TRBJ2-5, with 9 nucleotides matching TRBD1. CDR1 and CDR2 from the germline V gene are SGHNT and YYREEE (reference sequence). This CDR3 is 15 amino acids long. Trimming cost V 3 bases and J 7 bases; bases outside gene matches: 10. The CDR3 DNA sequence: TGTGCCAGCAGCTCCGGGGACAGGGACGCAACGACCCAGTACTTC. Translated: CASSSGDRDATTQYF. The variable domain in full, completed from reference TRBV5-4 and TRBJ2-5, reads ETGVTQSPTHLIKTRGQQVTLRCSSQSGHNTVSWYQQALGQGPQFIFQYYREEENGRGNFPPRFSGLQFPNYSSELNVNALELDDSALYLCASSSGDRDATTQYFGPGTRLLVL.

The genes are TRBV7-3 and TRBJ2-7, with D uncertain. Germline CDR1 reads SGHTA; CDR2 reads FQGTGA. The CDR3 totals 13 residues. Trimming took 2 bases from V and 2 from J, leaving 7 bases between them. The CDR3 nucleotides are TGTGCCAGCAGCTTAGCCCCGGCCTACGAGCAGTACTTC. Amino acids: CASSLAPAYEQYF.

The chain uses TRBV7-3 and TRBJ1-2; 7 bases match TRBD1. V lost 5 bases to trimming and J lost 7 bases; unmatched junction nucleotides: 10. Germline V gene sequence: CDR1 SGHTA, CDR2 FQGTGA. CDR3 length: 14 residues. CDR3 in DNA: TGTGCCAGCAGCCCCACCCCAGGGGGGTTTGGCTACACCTTC. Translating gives CASSPTPGGFGYTF. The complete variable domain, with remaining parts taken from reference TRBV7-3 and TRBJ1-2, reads GAGVSQTPSNKVTEKGKYVELRCDPISGHTALYWYRQSLGQGPEFLIYFQGTGAADDSGLPNDRFFAVRPEGSVSTLKIQRTERGDSAVYLCASSPTPGGFGYTFGSGTRLTVV.

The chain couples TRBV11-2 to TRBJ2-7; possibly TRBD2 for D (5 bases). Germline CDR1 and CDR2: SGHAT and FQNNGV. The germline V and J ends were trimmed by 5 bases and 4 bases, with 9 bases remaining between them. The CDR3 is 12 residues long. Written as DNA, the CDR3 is TGTGCCAGCAGCCCCGGGGATTACGAGCAGTACTTC. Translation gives CASSPGDYEQYF.

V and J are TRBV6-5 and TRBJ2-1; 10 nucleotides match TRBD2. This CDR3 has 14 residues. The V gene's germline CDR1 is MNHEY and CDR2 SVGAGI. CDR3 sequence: CATNPSGRGHEQFF. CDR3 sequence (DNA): TGTGCTACAAACCCTAGCGGGAGAGGCCATGAGCAGTTCTTC.

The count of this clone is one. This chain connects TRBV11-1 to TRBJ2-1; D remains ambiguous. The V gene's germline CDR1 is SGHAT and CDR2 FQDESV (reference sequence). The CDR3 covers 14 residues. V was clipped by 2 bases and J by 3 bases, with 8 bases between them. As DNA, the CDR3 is TGTGCCAGCAGCTTAAACAGATACTACAATGAGCAGTTCTTC. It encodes CASSLNRYYNEQFF.

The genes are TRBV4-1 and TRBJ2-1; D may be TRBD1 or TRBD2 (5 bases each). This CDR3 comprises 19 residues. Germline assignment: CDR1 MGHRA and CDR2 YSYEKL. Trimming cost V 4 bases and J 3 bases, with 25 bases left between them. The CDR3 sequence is CASSRTISLGAYYYNEQFF. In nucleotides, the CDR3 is TGCGCCAGCAGCCGCACCATCTCACTCGGGGCTTACTACTACAATGAGCAGTTCTTC.

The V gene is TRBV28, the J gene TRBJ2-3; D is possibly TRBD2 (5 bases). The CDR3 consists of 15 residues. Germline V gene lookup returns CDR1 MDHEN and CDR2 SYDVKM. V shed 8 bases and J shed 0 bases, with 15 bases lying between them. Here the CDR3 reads CASRPDGISTDTQYF. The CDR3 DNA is TGTGCCAGCCGTCCGGACGGGATTAGCACAGATACGCAGTATTTT.

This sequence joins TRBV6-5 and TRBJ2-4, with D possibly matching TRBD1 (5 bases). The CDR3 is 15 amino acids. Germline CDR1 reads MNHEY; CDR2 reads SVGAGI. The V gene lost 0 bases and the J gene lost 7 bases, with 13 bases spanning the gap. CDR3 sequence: CASSYSAGMVNIQYF. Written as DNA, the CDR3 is TGTGCCAGCAGTTACTCCGCAGGGATGGTGAACATTCAGTACTTC.

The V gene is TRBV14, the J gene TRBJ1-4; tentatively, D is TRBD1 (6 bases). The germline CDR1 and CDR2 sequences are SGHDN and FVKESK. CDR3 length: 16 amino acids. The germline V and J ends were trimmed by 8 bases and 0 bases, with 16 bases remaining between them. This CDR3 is CASRTGTRSTNEKLFF. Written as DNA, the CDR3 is TGTGCCAGCCGTACAGGGACTCGCTCAACTAATGAAAAACTGTTTTTT.

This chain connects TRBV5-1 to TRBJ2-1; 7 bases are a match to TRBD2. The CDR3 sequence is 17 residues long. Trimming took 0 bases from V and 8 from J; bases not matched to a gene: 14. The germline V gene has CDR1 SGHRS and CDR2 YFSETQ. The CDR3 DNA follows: TGCGCCAGCAGCTTGGGGGGAGGAGCGTACAGCGGGGATGAGCAGTTCTTC. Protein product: CASSLGGGAYSGDEQFF.

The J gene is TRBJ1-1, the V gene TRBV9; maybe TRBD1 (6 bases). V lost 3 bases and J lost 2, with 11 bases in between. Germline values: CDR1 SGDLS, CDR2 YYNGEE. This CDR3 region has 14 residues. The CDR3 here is CASSARQDNTEAFF. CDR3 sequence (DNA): TGTGCCAGCAGCGCCAGACAGGACAACACTGAAGCTTTCTTT.

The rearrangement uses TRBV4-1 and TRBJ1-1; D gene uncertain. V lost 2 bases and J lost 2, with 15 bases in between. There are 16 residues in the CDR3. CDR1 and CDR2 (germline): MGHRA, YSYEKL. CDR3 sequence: CASSQIGRSRNTEAFF. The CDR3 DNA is TGCGCCAGCAGCCAAATCGGCCGAAGTCGCAACACTGAAGCTTTCTTT.

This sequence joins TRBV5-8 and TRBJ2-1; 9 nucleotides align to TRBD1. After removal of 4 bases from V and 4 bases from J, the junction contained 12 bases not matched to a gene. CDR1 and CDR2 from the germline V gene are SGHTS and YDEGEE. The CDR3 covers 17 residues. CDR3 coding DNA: TGTGCCAGCAGCGGAAGGGACAGGGAGGGCCCTTACAATGAGCAGTTCTTC. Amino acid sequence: CASSGRDREGPYNEQFF. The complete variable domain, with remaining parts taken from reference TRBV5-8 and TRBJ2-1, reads EAGVTQSPTHLIKTRGQQATLRCSPISGHTSVYWYQQALGLGLQFLLWYDEGEERNRGNFPPRFSGRQFPNYSSELNVNALELEDSALYLCASSGRDREGPYNEQFFGPGTRLTVL.

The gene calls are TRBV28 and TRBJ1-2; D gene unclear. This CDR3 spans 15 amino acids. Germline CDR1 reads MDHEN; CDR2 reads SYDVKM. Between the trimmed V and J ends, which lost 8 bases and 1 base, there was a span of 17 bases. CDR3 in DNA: TGTGCCAGCTTTCCCGGGCGGAGAGTTAACTATGGCTACACCTTC. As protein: CASFPGRRVNYGYTF.

The CDR3 nucleotides read TGTGCCAGCTCACCCGGGACTAGCGCGTACAATGAGCAGTTCTTC. Its translation is CASSPGTSAYNEQFF. V and J are TRBV18 and TRBJ2-1; 10 bases fit TRBD2. CDR1 is KGHSH and CDR2 is LQKENI in the germline V gene. V lost 3 bases, J lost 4 bases, and 3 bases stayed unmatched. The CDR3 extends over 15 amino acids.

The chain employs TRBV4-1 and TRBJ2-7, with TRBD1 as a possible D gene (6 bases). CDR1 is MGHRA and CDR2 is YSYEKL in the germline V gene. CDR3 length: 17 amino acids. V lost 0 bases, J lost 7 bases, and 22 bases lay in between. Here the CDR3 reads CASSQDLQGRRSQEQYF. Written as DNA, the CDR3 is TGCGCCAGCAGCCAAGATCTGCAGGGGCGCAGATCTCAAGAGCAGTACTTC.